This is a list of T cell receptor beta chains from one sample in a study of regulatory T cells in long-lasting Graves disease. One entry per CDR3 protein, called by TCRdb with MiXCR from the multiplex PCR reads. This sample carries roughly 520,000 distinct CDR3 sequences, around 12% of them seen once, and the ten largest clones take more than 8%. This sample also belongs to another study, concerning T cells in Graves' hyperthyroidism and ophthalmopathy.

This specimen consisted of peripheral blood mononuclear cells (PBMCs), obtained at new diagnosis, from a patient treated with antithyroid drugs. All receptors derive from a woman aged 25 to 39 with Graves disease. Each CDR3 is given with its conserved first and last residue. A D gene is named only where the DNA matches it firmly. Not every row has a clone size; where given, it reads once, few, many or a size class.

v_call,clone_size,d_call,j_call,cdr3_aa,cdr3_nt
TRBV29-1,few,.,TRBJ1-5,CSGGVSSNQPQHF,TGCAGCGGGGGGGTGAGTAGCAATCAGCCCCAGCATTTT
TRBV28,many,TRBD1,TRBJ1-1,CASSLRQGQWAFF,TGTGCCAGCAGTCTCAGACAGGGCCAGTGGGCTTTCTTT
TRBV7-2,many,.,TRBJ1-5,CASSLSGGWEPQHF,TGTGCCAGCAGCTTAAGCGGGGGTTGGGAGCCCCAGCATTTT
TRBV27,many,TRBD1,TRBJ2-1,CASSGPTGGNEQFF,TGTGCCAGCAGTGGCCCTACAGGGGGGAATGAGCAGTTCTTC
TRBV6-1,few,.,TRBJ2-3,CASSTYRSAGDTQYF,TGTGCCAGCAGCACCTACCGGAGCGCGGGAGATACGCAGTATTTT
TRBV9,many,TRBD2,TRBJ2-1,CASSVATGGPNEQFF,TGTGCCAGCAGCGTAGCCACGGGAGGGCCGAATGAGCAGTTCTTC
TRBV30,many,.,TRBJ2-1,CAWSVGLRNEQFF,TGTGCCTGGAGTGTAGGACTTCGCAATGAGCAGTTCTTC
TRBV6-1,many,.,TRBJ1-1,CASSPQTGFNAEAFF,TGTGCCAGCAGTCCCCAGACAGGCTTTAACGCTGAAGCTTTCTTT
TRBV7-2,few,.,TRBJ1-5,CVSSPRSNQPQHF,TGTGTCAGCAGCCCCCGGTCAAATCAGCCCCAGCATTTT
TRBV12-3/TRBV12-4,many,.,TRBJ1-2,CASSSGTSAGDGYTF,TGTGCCAGCAGTTCCGGGACATCGGCGGGCGATGGCTACACCTTC
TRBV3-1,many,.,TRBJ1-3,CASSLVGNTIYF,TGTGCCAGCAGCCTCGTCGGTAACACCATATATTTT
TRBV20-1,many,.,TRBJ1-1,CSARAGATNTEAFF,TGCAGTGCTAGAGCTGGCGCGACGAACACTGAAGCTTTCTTT
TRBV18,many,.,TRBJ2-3,CASSPRRSQYSDTQYF,TGTGCCAGCTCACCTCGCCGGAGTCAGTATTCAGATACGCAGTATTTT
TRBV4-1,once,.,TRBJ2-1,CASSHGGWDFAHSNEQFF,TGCGCCAGCAGCCATGGTGGATGGGACTTCGCACATTCAAATGAGCAGTTCTTC
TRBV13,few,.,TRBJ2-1,CASSLRPGVEQFF,TGTGCCAGCAGCTTAAGGCCGGGAGTTGAGCAGTTCTTC
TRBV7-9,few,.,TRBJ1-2,CASSLWQSGYTF,TGTGCCAGCAGCTTATGGCAGTCTGGCTACACCTTC
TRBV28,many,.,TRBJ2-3,CASNNPRAGRGSINTQYF,TGTGCCAGCAACAACCCCAGGGCAGGTCGAGGGTCGATAAATACGCAGTATTTT
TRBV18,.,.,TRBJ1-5,CASSPLGSLNQPQHF,TGTGCCAGCTCCCCACTAGGCAGCCTCAATCAGCCCCAGCATTTT
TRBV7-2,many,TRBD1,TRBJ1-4,CASSPGGQGDEKLFF,TGTGCCAGCAGCCCGGGAGGACAGGGGGATGAAAAACTGTTTTTT
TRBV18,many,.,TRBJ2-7,CASSPGSEQYF,TGTGCCAGCTCACCAGGGAGCGAGCAGTACTTC
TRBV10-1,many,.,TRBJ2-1,CASSEYGTEQFF,TGCGCCAGCAGTGAGTACGGGACCGAGCAGTTCTTC
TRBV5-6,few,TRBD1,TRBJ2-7,CASRQDRTYEQYF,TGTGCCAGCAGACAGGACAGGACCTACGAGCAGTACTTC